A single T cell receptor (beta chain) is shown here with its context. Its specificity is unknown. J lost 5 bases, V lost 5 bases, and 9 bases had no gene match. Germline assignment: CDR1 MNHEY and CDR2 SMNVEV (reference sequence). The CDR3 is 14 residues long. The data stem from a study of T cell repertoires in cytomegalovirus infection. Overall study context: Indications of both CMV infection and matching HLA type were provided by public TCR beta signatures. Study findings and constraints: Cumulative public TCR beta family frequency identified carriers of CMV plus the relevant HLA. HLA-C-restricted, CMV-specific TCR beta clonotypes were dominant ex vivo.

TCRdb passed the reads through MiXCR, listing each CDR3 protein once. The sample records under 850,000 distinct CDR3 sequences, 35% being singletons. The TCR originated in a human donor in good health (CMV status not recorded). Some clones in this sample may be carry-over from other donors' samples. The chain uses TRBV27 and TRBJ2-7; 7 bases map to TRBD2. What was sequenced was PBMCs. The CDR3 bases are TGTGCCAGCAGTCCCCTTAGCGGGTCCAACGAGCAGTACTTC. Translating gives CASSPLSGSNEQYF.